Following are 13 T cell receptor beta chains from one sample sequenced in a study of T cell responses to AZD1222 COVID-19 vaccine. Data came from immunoSEQ multiplex PCR; TCRdb stores just in-frame clones and leaves some out. The sample consists of around 71,000 clones, roughly four fifths of them appearing once. Source: peripheral blood, taken on day 0 of AZD1222 vaccination. The receptor set was obtained from an adult in good health.

The chain couples TRBV5-6 to TRBJ2-7; unclear D gene. Germline CDR1 reads SGHDT; CDR2 reads YYEEEE. CDR3 length equals 14 residues. V was shortened by 3 bases and J by 0 bases, with 10 bases between the two germline ends. Here the CDR3 reads CASSSYTDSYEQYF. CDR3 in DNA: TGTGCCAGCAGCTCCTATACCGACTCCTACGAGCAGTACTTC.

V gene TRBV7-2 combines with J gene TRBJ2-4; no firm D call. V was pared by 3 bases and J by 0 bases, with 9 bases between. Germline values: CDR1 SGHTA, CDR2 FQGNSA. The CDR3 loop spans 15 amino acids. The CDR3 DNA reads as TGTGCCAGCAGCTTGTCAGGCCTAGCCAAAAACATTCAGTACTTC. Translating gives CASSLSGLAKNIQYF.

The chain couples TRBV27 to TRBJ2-7; 10 bases fit TRBD1. CDR3 length: 14 amino acids. V gave up 6 bases and J gave up 4 bases; unmatched junction bases: 6. CDR1 is MNHEY, CDR2 SMNVEV, per germline (reference sequence). The CDR3 region has the DNA TGTGCCAGCAGCACTGACAGGGGGCTTTACGAGCAGTACTTC. Its translation is CASSTDRGLYEQYF.

This clone was detected only a few times. The rearrangement links TRBV3-1 (or the pseudogene TRBV3-2) to TRBJ2-2, with D perhaps matching TRBD1 (5 bases). The CDR3 extends over 14 amino acids. Looked up from germline, CDR1 is LGHDT and CDR2 is YNNKEL (reference sequence). Deletions cut 0 bases from V and 7 bases from J, with 9 bases between. This chain's CDR3 is CASSQEGVYGELFF. The DNA for the CDR3 is TGTGCCAGCAGCCAAGAAGGGGTCTACGGGGAGCTGTTTTTT.

CDR3 coding DNA: TGTGCCAGTAGTATTCGGGGGGGCACAGATACGCAGTATTTT. Protein: CASSIRGGTDTQYF. V usage is TRBV19 and J usage is TRBJ2-3; 7 nucleotides align to TRBD2. After removal of 3 bases from V and 1 base from J, the junction contained 1 base not matched to a gene. Looked up from germline, CDR1 is LNHDA and CDR2 is SQIVND (reference sequence). The CDR3 totals 14 residues.

The genes are TRBV7-9 and TRBJ1-6, with D perhaps TRBD1 (5 bases). Trimming pared 3 bases from V and 5 bases from J, leaving 11 bases between. The CDR3 consists of 15 residues. From germline, CDR1 is SEHNR and CDR2 FQNEAQ (reference sequence). The CDR3 bases are TGTGCCAGCAGCTTCGACAGTTGGGATAATTCACCCCTCCACTTT. This sequence encodes CASSFDSWDNSPLHF.

V gene TRBV15 combines with J gene TRBJ1-3, with D possibly being TRBD1 (6 bases). CDR1 is LNHNV and CDR2 is YYDKDF in the germline V gene (reference sequence). V gave up 3 bases and J gave up 0 bases, with 6 bases separating them. The CDR3 is 14 amino acids. The CDR3 here is CATSRDSSGNTIYF. The CDR3 DNA is TGTGCCACCAGCAGGGACAGCTCTGGAAACACCATATATTTT.

This clone was seen a handful of times. V gene TRBV3-1 (or the pseudogene TRBV3-2) combines with J gene TRBJ2-3, with TRBD2 matching 10 bases. V lost 3 bases to trimming and J lost 2 bases; unmatched junction nucleotides: 5. The CDR3 has 16 amino acids. Germline CDR1 reads LGHDT; CDR2 reads YNNKEL (reference sequence). CDR3 loop: CASSHVSGGVTDTQYF. Written as DNA, the CDR3 is TGTGCCAGCAGCCACGTGAGCGGGGGGGTCACAGATACGCAGTATTTT.

The chain employs TRBV18 and TRBJ1-2; D not resolved. V was trimmed by 6 bases and J by 3 bases, leaving 14 bases between them. The CDR3 is made up of 14 amino acids. Germline V lookup: CDR1 KGHSH, CDR2 LQKENI. CDR3 DNA sequence: TGTGCCAGCTCCGCGGGGAGGATTTACTATGGCTACACCTTC. This gives the protein CASSAGRIYYGYTF.

The chain combines TRBV7-2 with TRBJ1-5; D not certain. V lost 5 bases to trimming and J lost 3 bases, with 17 bases between them. The CDR3 is 16 amino acids. CDR1 is SGHTA and CDR2 is FQGNSA in the germline V gene. The DNA for the CDR3 is TGTGCCAGCAGCGAACGCGGTCCGACGCTCAATCAGCCCCAGCATTTT. Translating it yields CASSERGPTLNQPQHF.

The chain joins TRBV10-3 to TRBJ1-2; D not resolved. The V end was cut by 2 bases, the J end by 4 bases, with 8 bases between. Germline CDR1 ENHRY, CDR2 SYGVKD. There are 13 residues in the CDR3. The CDR3 region has the DNA TGTGCCATCAGTGAGGACGGACTCTATGGCTACACCTTC. It translates to CAISEDGLYGYTF.

This clone was found once. The chain carries TRBV5-8 and TRBJ2-1; 12 bases are shared with TRBD2. Germline CDR1 and CDR2: SGHTS and YDEGEE. The CDR3 totals 17 residues. The J segment lost 7 bases and the V segment lost 3 bases, leaving 11 bases of the junction unmatched. The CDR3 DNA reads as TGTGCCAGCAGCTCCCGACTAGCGGGAGACGGAAATAATGAGCAGTTCTTC. This gives the protein CASSSRLAGDGNNEQFF.

The J gene is TRBJ2-4, the V gene TRBV6-2 or TRBV6-3, with TRBD1 identical over 7 bases. Unmatched junction bases numbered 7, after V lost 4 bases and J lost 4 bases. The CDR3 extends over 15 amino acids. The germline CDR1 and CDR2 sequences are MNHEY and SVGEGT. CDR3 in amino acids: CASSSRQGQKNIQYF. DNA of the CDR3: TGTGCCAGCAGTTCGCGACAGGGCCAAAAAAACATTCAGTACTTC.